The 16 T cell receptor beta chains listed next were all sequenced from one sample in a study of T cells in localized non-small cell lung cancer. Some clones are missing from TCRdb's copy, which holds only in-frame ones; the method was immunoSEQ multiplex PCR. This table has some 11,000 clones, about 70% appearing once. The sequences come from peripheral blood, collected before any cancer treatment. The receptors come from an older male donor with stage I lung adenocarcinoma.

The CDR3 nucleotides are TGTGCCAGCAGTTTTAAGAATCGGCCCGAGCAGTACTTC. Translated: CASSFKNRPEQYF. The chain couples TRBV27 to TRBJ2-7; D not resolved. Germline CDR1 MNHEY, CDR2 SMNVEV (reference sequence). The CDR3 sequence is 13 residues long. With 3 bases removed from V and 6 bases from J, the gap between germline ends came to 12 bases.

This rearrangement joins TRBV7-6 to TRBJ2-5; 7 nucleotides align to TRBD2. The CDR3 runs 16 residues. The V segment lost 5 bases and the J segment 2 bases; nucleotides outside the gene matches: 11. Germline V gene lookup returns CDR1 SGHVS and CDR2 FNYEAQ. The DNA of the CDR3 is TGTGCCAGCAGCGCCTACTCCGGGGGGAAGCAAGAGACCCAGTACTTC. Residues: CASSAYSGGKQETQYF.

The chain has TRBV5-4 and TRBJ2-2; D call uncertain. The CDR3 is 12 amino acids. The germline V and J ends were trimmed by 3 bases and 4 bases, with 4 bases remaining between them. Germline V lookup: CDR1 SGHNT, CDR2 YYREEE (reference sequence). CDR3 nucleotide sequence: TGTGCCAGCAGCTCTCGCACCGGGGAGCTGTTTTTT. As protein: CASSSRTGELFF.

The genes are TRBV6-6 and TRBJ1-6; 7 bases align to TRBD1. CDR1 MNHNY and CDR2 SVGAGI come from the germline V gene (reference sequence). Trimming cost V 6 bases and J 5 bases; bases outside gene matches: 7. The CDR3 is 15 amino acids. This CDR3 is CASSPRDSNNSPLHF. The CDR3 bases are TGTGCCAGCAGCCCCCGGGACAGTAATAATTCACCCCTCCACTTT.

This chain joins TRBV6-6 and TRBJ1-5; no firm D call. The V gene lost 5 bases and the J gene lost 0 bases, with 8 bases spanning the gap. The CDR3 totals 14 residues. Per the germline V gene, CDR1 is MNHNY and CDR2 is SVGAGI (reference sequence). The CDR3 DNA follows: TGTGCCAGCAGTCCAGCGTATAGCAATCAGCCCCAGCATTTT. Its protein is CASSPAYSNQPQHF.

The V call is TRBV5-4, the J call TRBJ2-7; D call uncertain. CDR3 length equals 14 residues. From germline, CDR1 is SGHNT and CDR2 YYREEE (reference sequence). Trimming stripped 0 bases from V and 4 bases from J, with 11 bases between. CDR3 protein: CASSLGFTEYEQYF. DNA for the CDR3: TGTGCCAGCAGCTTGGGGTTTACGGAGTACGAGCAGTACTTC. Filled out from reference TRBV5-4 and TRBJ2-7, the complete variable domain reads ETGVTQSPTHLIKTRGQQVTLRCSSQSGHNTVSWYQQALGQGPQFIFQYYREEENGRGNFPPRFSGLQFPNYSSELNVNALELDDSALYLCASSLGFTEYEQYFGPGTRLTVT.

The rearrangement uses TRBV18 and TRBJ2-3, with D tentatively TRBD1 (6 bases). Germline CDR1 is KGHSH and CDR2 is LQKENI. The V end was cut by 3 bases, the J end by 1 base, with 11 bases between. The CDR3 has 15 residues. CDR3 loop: CASSPGAGGTDTQYF. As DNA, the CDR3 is TGTGCCAGCTCACCGGGGGCAGGGGGCACAGATACGCAGTATTTT.

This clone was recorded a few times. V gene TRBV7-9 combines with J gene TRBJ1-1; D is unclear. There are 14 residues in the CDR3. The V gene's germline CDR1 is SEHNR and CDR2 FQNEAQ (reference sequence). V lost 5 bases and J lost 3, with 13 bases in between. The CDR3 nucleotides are TGTGCCAGCAGCGGTACGGGGAGGGACACTGAAGCTTTCTTT. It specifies CASSGTGRDTEAFF. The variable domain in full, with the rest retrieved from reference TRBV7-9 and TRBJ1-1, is DTGVSQNPRHKITKRGQNVTFRCDPISEHNRLYWYRQTLGQGPEFLTYFQNEAQLEKSRLLSDRFSAERPKGSFSTLEIQRTEQGDSAMYLCASSGTGRDTEAFFGQGTRLTVV.

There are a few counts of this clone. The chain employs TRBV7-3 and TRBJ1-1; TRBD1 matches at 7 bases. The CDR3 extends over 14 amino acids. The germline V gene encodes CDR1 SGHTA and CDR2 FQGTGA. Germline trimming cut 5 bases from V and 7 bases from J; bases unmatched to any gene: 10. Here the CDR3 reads CASSMTGKIGEAFF. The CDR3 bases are TGTGCCAGCAGCATGACAGGGAAAATCGGTGAAGCTTTCTTT.

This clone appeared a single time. CDR3 coding DNA: TGTGCCAGCAGCTTGGGACTAGCGATTGGTGAGCAGTTCTTC. It codes for CASSLGLAIGEQFF. This rearrangement joins TRBV7-2 to TRBJ2-1, with 10 bases lining up with TRBD2. The CDR3 runs 14 residues. The V segment lost 3 bases and the J segment 9 bases; nucleotides outside the gene matches: 5. Germline CDR1 reads SGHTA; CDR2 reads FQGNSA.

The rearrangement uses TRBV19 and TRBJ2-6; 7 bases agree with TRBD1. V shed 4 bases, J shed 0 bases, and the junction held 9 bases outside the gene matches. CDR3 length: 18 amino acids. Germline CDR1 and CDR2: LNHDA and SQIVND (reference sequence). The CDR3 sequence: CASSTPLGGGSGANVLTF. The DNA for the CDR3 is TGTGCCAGTAGTACCCCGTTAGGGGGCGGCTCTGGGGCCAACGTCCTGACTTTC.

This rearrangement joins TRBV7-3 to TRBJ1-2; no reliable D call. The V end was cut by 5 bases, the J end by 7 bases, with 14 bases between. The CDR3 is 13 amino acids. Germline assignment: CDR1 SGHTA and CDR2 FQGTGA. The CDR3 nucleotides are TGTGCCAGCAGCCCCGGGCTAGACGGTGGCTACACCTTC. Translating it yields CASSPGLDGGYTF.

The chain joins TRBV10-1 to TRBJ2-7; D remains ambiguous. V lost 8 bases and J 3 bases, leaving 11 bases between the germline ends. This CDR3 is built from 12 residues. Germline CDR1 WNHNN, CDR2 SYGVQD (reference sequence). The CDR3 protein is CASSRGDYEQYF. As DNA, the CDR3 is TGCGCCAGCTCACGCGGCGACTACGAGCAGTACTTC.

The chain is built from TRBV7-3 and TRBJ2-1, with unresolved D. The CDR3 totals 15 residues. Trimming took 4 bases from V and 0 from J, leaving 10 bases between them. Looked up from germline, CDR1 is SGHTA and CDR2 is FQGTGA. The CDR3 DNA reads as TGTGCCAGCAGCTCAATAGCTAGCTCCTACAATGAGCAGTTCTTC. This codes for CASSSIASSYNEQFF.

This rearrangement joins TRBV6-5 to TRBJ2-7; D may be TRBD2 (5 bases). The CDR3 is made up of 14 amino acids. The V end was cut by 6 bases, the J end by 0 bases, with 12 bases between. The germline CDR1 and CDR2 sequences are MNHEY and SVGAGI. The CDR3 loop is CASSPAGTSYEQYF. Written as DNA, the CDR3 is TGTGCCAGCAGCCCGGCGGGTACCTCCTACGAGCAGTACTTC.

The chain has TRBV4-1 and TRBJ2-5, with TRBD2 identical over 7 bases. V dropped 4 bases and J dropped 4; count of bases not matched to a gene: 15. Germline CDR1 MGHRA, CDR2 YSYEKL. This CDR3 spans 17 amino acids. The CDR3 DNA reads TGCGCCAGCAGCCCAGACCCCGGGACTACGGGATTAGAGACCCAGTACTTC. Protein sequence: CASSPDPGTTGLETQYF.